Below are 3 T cell receptor beta chains sequenced from a single sample in a study of regulatory T cells in long-lasting Graves disease. Time point given: newly diagnosed GD, antithyroid drugs for less than 3 months. Researchers made the TCR library from RNA that was extracted from PBMCs. Combining iRepertoire HTBI primers with Arm-PCR of CDR3 regions, the authors built TCR beta libraries. TCRdb independently ran MiXCR on the multiplex PCR reads; one entry per CDR3 protein. The table lists hundreds of thousands of distinct CDR3 sequences, about 14% of them singletons, with roughly 10% in the top ten. Separately, the same data were catalogued under a study of T cells in Graves' hyperthyroidism and ophthalmopathy.

The specimen was peripheral blood mononuclear cells (PBMCs), collected at new diagnosis, from a patient treated with antithyroid drugs. The receptors were gathered from a man aged 25 to 45 with Graves disease.

This clonotype was counted ten times or more. The CDR3 DNA is TGTGCCAGCAGCCAGACAGGGGGCGGACGCTATGGCTACACCTTC. Its translation is CASSQTGGGRYGYTF. This chain uses TRBV11-2 with TRBJ1-2; 10 bases agree with TRBD1. Germline V gene data show CDR1 as SGHAT and CDR2 as FQNNGV. V shed 5 bases and J 4 bases; nucleotides not matched to a gene: 7. This CDR3 is built from 15 residues.

This clonotype was recorded at least ten times. Its ends do not fully match the called genes, so a read error is possible. This sequence joins TRBV2 and TRBJ1-2, with D possibly being TRBD1 (6 bases). CDR3 length: 11 amino acids. Looked up from germline, CDR1 is SNHLY and CDR2 is FYNNEI. The CDR3 sequence is CAGSGGQGYTF. Here the CDR3 DNA reads TGTGCCGGCAGTGGGGGGCAAGGCTACACCTTC.

The chain has TRBV20-1 and TRBJ2-2; no reliable D call. Germline V gives CDR1 DFQATT, CDR2 SNEGSKA (reference sequence). With 0 bases removed from V and 7 bases from J, the gap between germline ends came to 6 bases. This CDR3 comprises 12 residues. CDR3 nucleotide sequence: TGCAGTGCTAGAGATTTGGACGGGGAGCTGTTTTTT. Encoded protein: CSARDLDGELFF.